Listed here are 30 T cell receptor beta chains from one sample, sequenced in a study of cytomegalovirus exposure and HLA in healthy donors. It was with 60 Vbeta and 13 Jbeta primers that the PCR ran. Libraries were prepared by immunoSEQ multiplex PCR; TCRdb keeps only in-frame clonotypes and omits some of them. The sample yields over 150,000 clones, just over 75% seen once. Sequences were obtained from PBMCs. Receptors were obtained from a woman in her 30s in good health and CMV-seropositive.

The CDR3 here is CASSKSADLGTDTQYF. Here the CDR3 DNA reads TGTGCCAGCAGCAAGAGCGCGGACTTGGGGACAGATACGCAGTATTTT. V usage is TRBV7-3 and J usage is TRBJ2-3; D may be TRBD2 (5 bases). The CDR3 contains 16 residues. Germline V gene sequence: CDR1 SGHTA, CDR2 FQGTGA. Trimming removed 5 bases from V and 3 bases from J, with 18 bases in between.

The chain has TRBV10-2 and TRBJ1-4; possibly TRBD1 for D (5 bases). V lost 3 bases to trimming and J lost 5 bases, with 7 bases between them. This CDR3 comprises 13 residues. Germline CDR1 WSHSY, CDR2 SAAADI. The CDR3 reads CASSDRGNEKLFF. The CDR3 region has the DNA TGCGCCAGCAGTGATCGGGGGAATGAAAAACTGTTTTTT.

The rearrangement links TRBV7-3 to TRBJ1-1; D call uncertain. V was clipped by 1 base and J by 6 bases, with 12 bases between them. The CDR3 is made up of 14 amino acids. Germline assignment: CDR1 SGHTA and CDR2 FQGTGA. The CDR3 is CASSLRERGSEAFF. CDR3 sequence (DNA): TGTGCCAGCAGCTTAAGAGAACGCGGATCTGAAGCTTTCTTT.

To note about this clone: A junction end diverges from the germline sequence, so it may reflect a read error. The rearrangement links TRBV2 to TRBJ2-7; D unresolved. CDR1 is SNHLY, CDR2 FYNNEI, per germline. The CDR3 runs 12 residues. CDR3: CASSGPVGRGHF. CDR3 in DNA: TGTGCCAGCAGTGGACCGGTCGGAAGAGGCCACTTC.

V usage is TRBV21-1 and J usage is TRBJ2-7; the table names TRBD1, a call not compared with the DNA. TRBV21-1 is a listed pseudogene. The CDR3 totals 17 residues. The CDR3 is CASSSTQTGTTSYEQYF. As DNA, the CDR3 is TGTGCCAGCAGCAGCACACAAACCGGGACAACTTCCTACGAGCAGTACTTC.

The chain joins TRBV5-1 to TRBJ2-3, with D perhaps matching TRBD1 (5 bases). The ends were cut back, 5 bases at V and 2 bases at J, with 9 bases in the middle. The CDR3 spans 13 residues. Germline V gene data show CDR1 as SGHRS and CDR2 as YFSETQ. The CDR3 bases are TGCGCCAGCAGTCCAGGGAACACAGATACGCAGTATTTT. Translation gives CASSPGNTDTQYF. The full variable domain, its missing parts supplied by reference TRBV5-1 and TRBJ2-3, is KAGVTQTPRYLIKTRGQQVTLSCSPISGHRSVSWYQQTPGQGLQFLFEYFSETQRNKGNFPGRFSGRQFSNSRSEMNVSTLELGDSALYLCASSPGNTDTQYFGPGTRLTVL.

V is TRBV28 and J is TRBJ2-3, with D tentatively TRBD1 (6 bases). The V gene lost 7 bases and the J gene lost 4 bases, with 15 bases spanning the gap. Looked up from germline, CDR1 is MDHEN and CDR2 is SYDVKM. The CDR3 has 14 amino acids. CDR3 in DNA: TGTGCCAGCACTGATGCCAGGGGTGCAGATACGCAGTATTTT. Protein: CASTDARGADTQYF. Filled out from reference TRBV28 and TRBJ2-3, the complete variable domain reads DVKVTQSSRYLVKRTGEKVFLECVQDMDHENMFWYRQDPGLGLRLIYFSYDVKMKEKGDIPEGYSVSREKKERFSLILESASTNQTSMYLCASTDARGADTQYFGPGTRLTVL.

The chain couples TRBV7-3 to TRBJ2-7, with 13 bases aligning to TRBD2. The ends lost 5 bases at V and 2 bases at J; junction bases unmatched: 9. Germline CDR1 is SGHTA and CDR2 is FQGTGA. CDR3 length: 17 amino acids. Here the CDR3 reads CASSPGLAGERAYEQYF. The DNA for the CDR3 is TGTGCCAGCAGCCCAGGACTAGCGGGAGAGAGGGCCTACGAGCAGTACTTC.

The chain joins TRBV6-6 to TRBJ1-2, with 8 bases identical to TRBD1. The CDR3 has 13 residues. J gave up 6 bases and V 5 bases, and 5 bases lay outside the gene matches. Germline lookup yields CDR1 MNHNY and CDR2 SVGAGI (reference sequence). The CDR3 is CASSPDREHGYTF. The DNA of the CDR3 is TGTGCCAGCAGTCCGGACAGGGAACATGGCTACACCTTC.

The chain uses TRBV5-6 and TRBJ2-3; 7 bases fit TRBD2. Germline-derived CDR1 and CDR2 are SGHDT and YYEEEE. Trimming removed 1 base from V and 4 bases from J; junction bases left unmatched: 6. The CDR3 runs to 15 residues. CDR3 DNA: TGTGCCAGCAGCTTGTTCGGCGGGAGTGCAGATACGCAGTATTTT. Translation gives CASSLFGGSADTQYF.

V gene TRBV7-2 combines with J gene TRBJ2-5, with TRBD2 as a possible D gene (6 bases). V was clipped by 4 bases and J by 5 bases, with 14 bases between them. This CDR3 region has 14 residues. In germline, CDR1 is SGHTA, CDR2 FQGNSA. The CDR3 coding sequence is TGTGCCAGCAGCTCATACGGGACTTGGGAGACCCAGTACTTC. Translating it yields CASSSYGTWETQYF.

This clone occurred a few times. The chain employs TRBV11-2 and TRBJ2-2; no firm D call. V lost 3 bases, J lost 8 bases, and 10 bases lay in between. Germline CDR1 reads SGHAT; CDR2 reads FQNNGV. This CDR3 region has 13 residues. CDR3 sequence: CASSFLIEGELFF. Written as DNA, the CDR3 is TGTGCCAGCAGCTTCCTGATTGAGGGGGAGCTGTTTTTT.

The chain carries TRBV11-2 and TRBJ2-4, with 11 positions matching TRBD2. V gave up 4 bases and J gave up 6 bases; unmatched junction bases: 5. This CDR3 is 15 amino acids long. CDR1 is SGHAT, CDR2 FQNNGV, per germline. The CDR3 DNA sequence: TGTGCCAGCAGCTCAACTAGCGGGAGTGGAAACATTCAGTACTTC. It yields the protein CASSSTSGSGNIQYF.

The V and J genes are TRBV6-4 and TRBJ2-2, with 9 bases that match TRBD2. V shed 10 bases, J shed 5 bases, and the junction held 11 bases outside the gene matches. Per germline, CDR1 MRHNA and CDR2 SNTAGT. This CDR3 spans 15 amino acids. The CDR3 nucleotides read TGTGCCACCTCGCGGGAGGGGGGAATGACCGGGGAGCTGTTTTTT. This gives the protein CATSREGGMTGELFF.

The CDR3 DNA sequence: TGTGCCAGCAGCTCGGACACCTCGGTCACTGAAGCTTTCTTT. This encodes CASSSDTSVTEAFF. The V and J genes are TRBV13 and TRBJ1-1; D is perhaps TRBD1 (5 bases). This CDR3 spans 14 amino acids. Deletions cut 4 bases from V and 4 bases from J, with 13 bases between. CDR1 is PRHDT, CDR2 FYEKMQ, per germline (reference sequence).

This clone was picked up a small number of times. This rearrangement joins TRBV5-1 to TRBJ2-7; D gene uncertain. The CDR3 loop spans 14 amino acids. The ends were cut back, 3 bases at V and 6 bases at J, with 16 bases in the middle. CDR1 is SGHRS and CDR2 is YFSETQ in the germline V gene. CDR3 sequence (DNA): TGCGCCAGCAGCTCGGGTTTGCAGCCCGGCGAGCAGTACTTC. Translated, it gives CASSSGLQPGEQYF.

This rearrangement joins TRBV5-6 to TRBJ2-5, with a weak D call TRBD2 (5 bases). The CDR3 loop spans 13 amino acids. Between the trimmed V and J ends, which lost 6 bases and 0 bases, there was a span of 9 bases. The germline V gene has CDR1 SGHDT and CDR2 YYEEEE. CDR3 DNA: TGTGCCAGCACCTCGGACTACCAAGAGACCCAGTACTTC. Amino acid sequence: CASTSDYQETQYF.

This rearrangement joins TRBV5-4 to TRBJ1-1; 7 bases align to TRBD1. The junction had 6 bases not matched to a gene; V was cut back by 4 bases and J by 0 bases. Germline V gene lookup returns CDR1 SGHNT and CDR2 YYREEE (reference sequence). This CDR3 is built from 15 residues. The CDR3 bases are TGTGCCAGCAGCCTGGCCGGGACAGTGAACACTGAAGCTTTCTTT. Encoded protein: CASSLAGTVNTEAFF.

The V gene is TRBV19, the J gene TRBJ2-5, with 9 nucleotides matching TRBD1. V shed 5 bases and J 5 bases; nucleotides not matched to a gene: 15. Germline loops: CDR1 LNHDA, CDR2 SQIVND (reference sequence). The CDR3 is 17 amino acids. The CDR3 loop reads CASSSGGTGTGRETQYF. The CDR3, as DNA: TGTGCCAGTAGTTCCGGAGGGACCGGGACAGGGAGGGAGACCCAGTACTTC.

The chain couples TRBV7-8 to TRBJ2-3; 7 bases line up with TRBD2. V gave up 2 bases and J gave up 3 bases; unmatched junction bases: 8. Germline loops: CDR1 SGHVS, CDR2 FQNEAQ. The CDR3 is 16 amino acids. The CDR3: CASSLRSGRDTDTQYF. The CDR3 DNA is TGTGCCAGCAGCTTAAGGTCGGGGAGGGATACAGATACGCAGTATTTT.

This chain links TRBV19 with TRBJ1-4; D not certain. Trimming shortened V by 5 bases and J by 3 bases, and 7 bases separated the two germline ends. CDR3 length: 13 residues. Germline values: CDR1 LNHDA, CDR2 SQIVND (reference sequence). The CDR3 is CASSWSANEKLFF. The CDR3 DNA is TGTGCCAGTAGTTGGTCAGCTAATGAAAAACTGTTTTTT.

The chain links TRBV19 to TRBJ1-2, with a possible D match to TRBD1 (5 bases). V lost 4 bases to trimming and J lost 7 bases, with 16 bases between them. Germline CDR1 reads LNHDA; CDR2 reads SQIVND (reference sequence). CDR3 length: 14 amino acids. Here the CDR3 reads CASSRPGRLGGYTF. CDR3 in DNA: TGTGCCAGTAGTAGGCCAGGGAGGTTAGGTGGCTACACCTTC.

This chain joins TRBV14 and TRBJ2-1; 7 bases line up with TRBD1. In germline, CDR1 is SGHDN, CDR2 FVKESK. The CDR3 loop spans 14 amino acids. Trimming removed 5 bases from V and 4 bases from J; junction bases left unmatched: 5. The CDR3 sequence is CASSYGTDYNEQFF. Here the CDR3 DNA reads TGTGCCAGCAGCTACGGGACAGATTACAATGAGCAGTTCTTC.

DNA of the CDR3: TGTGCCAGCAGCCAAGATAAAAACAGGGACTATGGCTACACCTTC. It yields the protein CASSQDKNRDYGYTF. The V and J genes are TRBV4-2 and TRBJ1-2; a weak D match, TRBD1 (6 bases). The ends were cut back, 0 bases at V and 3 bases at J, with 11 bases in the middle. This CDR3 region has 15 residues. CDR1 is LGHNA, CDR2 YNFKEQ, per germline.

This chain links TRBV7-7 with TRBJ2-7, with 9 positions matching TRBD1. The germline V gene encodes CDR1 SSHAT and CDR2 FNYEAQ (reference sequence). The CDR3 totals 14 residues. Trimming removed 5 bases from V and 3 bases from J; junction bases left unmatched: 5. The CDR3 bases are TGTGCCAGCAGCCAAGGACAGGGGTTCTACGAGCAGTACTTC. Translated: CASSQGQGFYEQYF.

The rearrangement joins TRBV15 to TRBJ2-3, with 14 bases fitting TRBD2. V was pared by 1 base and J by 3 bases, with 12 bases of the junction left unmatched. Germline V gene lookup returns CDR1 LNHNV and CDR2 YYDKDF (reference sequence). CDR3 size: 20 residues. CDR3 coding DNA: TGTGCCACCAGCAGAGCACAGGGACTAGCGGGAGAATTGAGGACAGATACGCAGTATTTT. As protein: CATSRAQGLAGELRTDTQYF.

This chain uses TRBV28 with TRBJ2-1, with TRBD2 matching 7 bases. The CDR3 runs to 14 residues. Trimming at V came to 6 bases and at J to 4 bases, leaving 6 bases not matched to a gene. Germline V CDR1 and CDR2: MDHEN, SYDVKM. The CDR3: CASRRPGGYNEQFF. In DNA, the CDR3 is TGTGCCAGCAGACGCCCCGGGGGGTACAATGAGCAGTTCTTC.

The chain uses TRBV19 and TRBJ1-2, with D possibly matching TRBD1 (5 bases). V lost 6 bases and J 3 bases, leaving 14 bases between the germline ends. The germline gives CDR1 LNHDA, CDR2 SQIVND (reference sequence). The CDR3 length is 14 residues. The CDR3 sequence is CASSLGADYYGYTF. The CDR3 region has the DNA TGTGCCAGTAGCCTAGGGGCCGATTACTATGGCTACACCTTC.

The genes are TRBV7-7 and TRBJ2-5; a weak D match, TRBD2 (6 bases). Deletions cut 6 bases from V and 4 bases from J, with 12 bases between. CDR3 length: 13 residues. CDR1 is SSHAT and CDR2 is FNYEAQ in the germline V gene (reference sequence). The CDR3 DNA follows: TGTGCCAGCAGTTCGGGGGTGGGAGAGACCCAGTACTTC. This sequence encodes CASSSGVGETQYF.

The J gene is TRBJ2-7, the V gene TRBV27; TRBD1 matches 8 bases. J gave up 2 bases and V 4 bases, and 1 base lay outside the gene matches. The CDR3 extends over 13 amino acids. The germline gives CDR1 MNHEY, CDR2 SMNVEV (reference sequence). The CDR3 region has the DNA TGTGCCAGCAGTTCACAGGGGGCCTACGAGCAGTACTTC. Encoded protein: CASSSQGAYEQYF.